What follows is one TCR beta chain and its context. What it recognizes is unknown. This CDR3 has 16 residues. V was trimmed by 2 bases and J by 0 bases, leaving 13 bases between them. The germline gives CDR1 MNHNY, CDR2 SVGAGI (reference sequence). This entry comes from a study of cytotoxic CD8 clonotypes in ibrutinib-treated CLL. Points from the study as a whole: Among the clonotypes, public ones were uncommon and contracted or held stable on treatment.

TCRdb's copy holds only in-frame clones and misses some; the assay was immunoSEQ multiplex PCR. The table records around 310,000 clones, 70% to 80% of them present only once. This receptor was taken from a human donor with chronic lymphocytic leukemia. Source: PBMCs, taken before ibrutinib treatment. The chain couples TRBV6-6 to TRBJ1-2; TRBD1 might be the D (6 bases). Here the CDR3 DNA reads TGTGCCAGCAGTTACCACCAACAGGGTTCTAACTATGGCTACACCTTC. Its protein is CASSYHQQGSNYGYTF.